Sequencing of this T cell receptor (beta chain) was carried out in a study of T cells in Graves' hyperthyroidism and ophthalmopathy. Germline assignment: CDR1 MNHNS and CDR2 SASEGT. V was pared by 7 bases and J by 6 bases, with 18 bases between. This CDR3 comprises 14 residues. Amplification of TCR beta CDR3 regions used RNA as the template. An initial round of RT-PCR targeting the TCR CDR3 relied on the HTBI primer set. MiXCR was run by TCRdb on the multiplex PCR reads, yielding one entry per CDR3 protein. The sample shows nearly 600,000 distinct CDR3 sequences, 12% to 15% of them seen only once. What was sequenced was blood. The J gene is TRBJ1-1, the V gene TRBV6-1, with TRBD1 as a possible D gene (5 bases). The TCR sequence derives from a woman under 30 with Graves' ophthalmopathy. CDR3 nucleotide sequence: TGTGCCAGCAAAGAGCAGGACGAAGGGGCTGAAGCTTTCTTT. It codes for CASKEQDEGAEAFF.